The 16 T cell receptor beta chains listed next were all sequenced from one sample in a study of blood T cell repertoires in COVID-19. Measured with immunoSEQ multiplex PCR; TCRdb has only the in-frame clones, and not every one. The sample shows 150,000 to 200,000 clones, approximately 93% of them seen only once. Material: peripheral blood. The source of these receptors is a woman between 55 and 75 years old with COVID-19, enrolled during active disease.

This clone has just one count. The V call is TRBV18, the J call TRBJ2-4; D is ambiguous. The length of the CDR3 is 14 residues. CDR1 KGHSH and CDR2 LQKENI come from the germline V gene. The V end lost 0 bases, the J end lost 12 bases, and 15 bases lay between the germline ends. CDR3 protein: CASSPPNTPSDQYF. CDR3 in DNA: TGTGCCAGCTCACCACCTAACACCCCCTCCGATCAGTACTTC.

The CDR3 bases are TGTGCCAGCAGCCCTGGGACAGGGATCGGAAACACCATATATTTT. This translates into CASSPGTGIGNTIYF. This chain links TRBV7-9 with TRBJ1-3; 9 bases match TRBD1. CDR3 length: 15 residues. The V gene end was trimmed by 5 bases and the J gene end by 4 bases; junction bases not matched to a gene: 6. Germline lookup yields CDR1 SEHNR and CDR2 FQNEAQ (reference sequence). Looking up the rest from reference TRBV7-9 and TRBJ1-3 gives the full variable domain: DTGVSQNPRHKITKRGQNVTFRCDPISEHNRLYWYRQTLGQGPEFLTYFQNEAQLEKSRLLSDRFSAERPKGSFSTLEIQRTEQGDSAMYLCASSPGTGIGNTIYFGEGSWLTVV.

J is TRBJ1-4 and V is TRBV2; D remains unclear. V lost 6 bases and J lost 2, with 10 bases in between. This CDR3 has 14 residues. Germline assignment: CDR1 SNHLY and CDR2 FYNNEI. The CDR3 here is CASSDGDTNEKLFF. For the CDR3, the DNA is TGTGCCAGCAGCGACGGAGATACTAATGAAAAACTGTTTTTT. Full variable domain (missing parts from reference TRBV2 and TRBJ1-4): EPEVTQTPSHQVTQMGQEVILRCVPISNHLYFYWYRQILGQKVEFLVSFYNNEISEKSEIFDDQFSVERPDGSNFTLKIRSTKLEDSAMYFCASSDGDTNEKLFFGSGTQLSVL.

Here the CDR3 reads CASSPKGTAAYNNEQFF. In DNA, the CDR3 is TGTGCCAGCTCACCAAAAGGGACAGCGGCGTACAACAATGAGCAGTTCTTC. The chain links TRBV18 to TRBJ2-1; 7 positions agree with TRBD1. Looked up from germline, CDR1 is KGHSH and CDR2 is LQKENI. J was trimmed by 5 bases and V by 2 bases; bases with no gene match: 12. The CDR3 runs 17 residues.

This chain connects TRBV6-5 to TRBJ1-1; D remains unclear. Trimming removed 5 bases at V and 7 bases at J, with 14 bases between. The CDR3 sequence is 13 residues long. CDR1 is MNHEY, CDR2 SVGAGI, per germline. CDR3 sequence: CASSKLERSEAFF. The CDR3 coding sequence is TGTGCCAGCAGTAAGCTAGAAAGGAGTGAAGCTTTCTTT.

The rearrangement links TRBV7-2 to TRBJ2-7, with a weak D call TRBD1 (5 bases). This CDR3 has 16 amino acids. The V end lost 5 bases, the J end lost 2 bases, and 19 bases lay between the germline ends. Germline V gene lookup returns CDR1 SGHTA and CDR2 FQGNSA. The CDR3 nucleotides read TGTGCCAGCAGCCCAACTCTGGGGCAGGGTGCCTACGAGCAGTACTTC. This translates into CASSPTLGQGAYEQYF.

Worth noting for this clone: The junction and the germline gene differ at one end; a read error may be behind it. The chain combines TRBV7-7 with TRBJ2-5; 7 bases fit TRBD1. CDR3 length: 17 residues. Germline assignment: CDR1 SSHAT and CDR2 FNYEAQ (reference sequence). CDR3 sequence: CASSSRPDRYSQETQYF. As DNA, the CDR3 is TGTGCTAGCAGCTCACGCCCGGACAGGTATTCCCAAGAGACCCAGTACTTC.

The V and J genes are TRBV6-2 or TRBV6-3 and TRBJ1-2, with D maybe TRBD1 (6 bases). V lost 5 bases to trimming and J lost 1 base, with 14 bases between them. Germline loops: CDR1 MNHEY, CDR2 SVGEGT. The CDR3 length is 15 residues. CDR3: CASSPRGADNYGYTF. The CDR3 nucleotides read TGTGCCAGCAGTCCCCGGGGGGCAGATAACTATGGCTACACCTTC.

The chain has TRBV4-3 and TRBJ1-2; D not resolved. From germline, CDR1 is LGHNA and CDR2 YSLEER. The CDR3 spans 16 residues. Between the trimmed V and J ends, which lost 1 base and 1 base, there was a span of 13 bases. CDR3 bases: TGCGCCAGCAGCCAAGCCGTTTCATCAGTTAACTATGGCTACACCTTC. Encoded protein: CASSQAVSSVNYGYTF.

This chain's CDR3 is CASTSQTGPGNTIYF. The CDR3 bases are TGTGCCAGCACCTCACAGACAGGGCCCGGAAACACCATATATTTT. The rearrangement links TRBV6-6 to TRBJ1-3, with 7 bases matching TRBD1. The J segment lost 4 bases and the V segment lost 7 bases, leaving 10 bases of the junction unmatched. The CDR3 contains 15 residues. Germline CDR1 reads MNHNY; CDR2 reads SVGAGI (reference sequence).

The genes are TRBV5-1 and TRBJ1-3; maybe TRBD1 (5 bases). The CDR3 has 13 residues. V dropped 3 bases and J dropped 9 bases, with 13 bases sitting between them. The germline CDR1 and CDR2 sequences are SGHRS and YFSETQ. The CDR3 here is CASSSDTDSTIYF. CDR3 bases: TGCGCCAGCAGCTCTGACACTGACAGCACCATATATTTT. Combining the CDR3 with reference TRBV5-1 and TRBJ1-3 gives the whole variable domain KAGVTQTPRYLIKTRGQQVTLSCSPISGHRSVSWYQQTPGQGLQFLFEYFSETQRNKGNFPGRFSGRQFSNSRSEMNVSTLELGDSALYLCASSSDTDSTIYFGEGSWLTVV.

V and J are TRBV5-6 and TRBJ1-1; 7 positions match TRBD1. V was clipped by 4 bases and J by 4 bases; unmatched bases: 10. The CDR3 contains 15 residues. Germline CDR1 reads SGHDT; CDR2 reads YYEEEE. The DNA for the CDR3 is TGTGCCAGCAGCCGCCGGGACAGTGTTGTCACTGAAGCTTTCTTT. This gives the protein CASSRRDSVVTEAFF.

The chain is built from TRBV5-4 and TRBJ2-1; 7 nucleotides line up with TRBD2. The germline gives CDR1 SGHNT, CDR2 YYREEE (reference sequence). This CDR3 is built from 17 residues. Unmatched junction bases numbered 9, after V lost 0 bases and J lost 3 bases. The CDR3 region is CASSLAVSRGFYNEQFF. The CDR3, as DNA: TGTGCCAGCAGCTTGGCGGTCTCGCGGGGGTTCTACAATGAGCAGTTCTTC.

V and J are TRBV5-1 and TRBJ1-3; 7 bases are shared with TRBD1. This CDR3 contains 17 residues. Trimming cost V 3 bases and J 1 base; bases outside gene matches: 10. Germline V CDR1 and CDR2: SGHRS, YFSETQ. CDR3 amino acids: CASSWTGTGASGNTIYF. CDR3 sequence (DNA): TGCGCCAGCAGCTGGACCGGCACAGGGGCGTCTGGAAACACCATATATTTT. The variable domain in full, with the rest retrieved from reference TRBV5-1 and TRBJ1-3, is KAGVTQTPRYLIKTRGQQVTLSCSPISGHRSVSWYQQTPGQGLQFLFEYFSETQRNKGNFPGRFSGRQFSNSRSEMNVSTLELGDSALYLCASSWTGTGASGNTIYFGEGSWLTVV.

This rearrangement joins TRBV5-6 to TRBJ2-5; 11 bases are shared with TRBD2. V trimming: 2 bases; J trimming: 2 bases; junction bases outside the gene matches: 2. The CDR3 is 15 amino acids. Germline V gene data show CDR1 as SGHDT and CDR2 as YYEEEE. CDR3 sequence (DNA): TGTGCCAGCAGCTTAGGGACTAGCGGACAAGAGACCCAGTACTTC. It encodes CASSLGTSGQETQYF.

This chain joins TRBV7-9 and TRBJ1-2; 8 bases agree with TRBD1. The V and J ends lost 5 bases and 0 bases, in that order; junction bases with no gene match: 8. The germline V gene has CDR1 SEHNR and CDR2 FQNEAQ (reference sequence). This CDR3 contains 16 residues. CDR3 in amino acids: CASSGITGGTNYGYTF. The CDR3 coding sequence is TGTGCCAGCAGCGGTATCACAGGGGGAACTAACTATGGCTACACCTTC.